This T cell receptor (beta chain) was identified during a study of CD8+ T cells in alopecia areata. Regarding this clone: The antigen is undetermined.

This CDR3 region has 17 residues. The V gene end was trimmed by 1 base and the J gene end by 2 bases; junction bases not matched to a gene: 10. CDR1 SGDLS and CDR2 YYNGEE come from the germline V gene. Investigators isolated RNA and reverse transcribed it into cDNA to act as the sequencing template. Assay used: immunoSEQ multiplex PCR; TCRdb lists only in-frame clones, some missing. The top ten hold 0.8% to 1% of the sample, which has under 300,000 clones, 60% seen once. This sample's treatment: oral pan-JAK inhibitor, 5-10 mg twice daily. Study conclusions and caveats: Expanded CD8+ clones among the top 100, as well as scalp clonality, were significantly decreased by tofacitinib.

The material was CD4+ T cells sorted from blood, obtained around week 52, from a patient treated with tofacitinib. The gene calls are TRBV9 and TRBJ2-3; TRBD2 agrees at 7 bases. The clonotype was recovered from a human donor with alopecia areata. The CDR3 sequence: CASSVRGDPYNTDTQYF. In DNA, the CDR3 is TGTGCCAGCAGCGTACGGGGGGACCCCTATAACACAGATACGCAGTATTTT.